The present T cell receptor (beta chain) was sequenced within a study of OX40 agonist ivuxolimab in advanced cancers. Across the whole study: Those treated in dose escalation had hepatocellular carcinoma, melanoma, renal cell cancer or head and neck cancer.

The V gene end was trimmed by 8 bases and the J gene end by 2 bases; junction bases not matched to a gene: 5. This CDR3 has 14 amino acids. Looked up from germline, CDR1 is LNHDA and CDR2 is SQIVND (reference sequence). The assay was immunoSEQ multiplex PCR, and TCRdb's table has in-frame clones only and misses some. The sample consists of tens of thousands of clones, around 88% of them appearing once. The clonotype originates from an adult with an advanced solid tumor such as melanoma, head and neck, liver or kidney cancer. Sample: CD4+ or CD8+ T cells sorted from blood, taken in a trial of the OX40 agonist ivuxolimab. The chain joins TRBV19 to TRBJ2-7; 11 bases line up with TRBD1. CDR3 in DNA: TGTGCCAGTTCCTCGGGACAGGGGGCCTACGAGCAGTACTTC. Protein: CASSSGQGAYEQYF. The whole variable domain, filled in from reference TRBV19 and TRBJ2-7, reads DGGITQSPKYLFRKEGQNVTLSCEQNLNHDAMYWYRQDPGQGLRLIYYSQIVNDFQKGDIAEGYSVSREKKESFPLTVTSAQKNPTAFYLCASSSGQGAYEQYFGPGTRLTVT.